This is a list of T cell receptor beta chains from one sample in a study of T-cell reconstitution after alpha-beta-depleted transplantation in children. TCRdb re-called the PCR reads with MiXCR, one entry per CDR3 protein. The sample records about 610,000 distinct CDR3 sequences, about 10% being singletons. Sequencing was performed on PBMCs from the stem cell graft donor, taken from the stem cell graft. The receptors here all came from a human donor who donated a stem cell graft to a child with acute myeloid leukemia. The CDR3 runs from the conserved cysteine through the conserved F or W. The order of the fields is D gene, clone size, V gene, J gene, CDR3 DNA, CDR3 protein. A D gene is named only where the DNA matches it firmly. The size field is filled for only some rows; it gives once, few, many or a size class.

D gene: NA; clone size: NA; V gene: TRBV9; J gene: TRBJ2-1; CDR3 DNA: TGTGCCAGCAGCGATGGCGGAAGGAGCTCCTACAATGAGCAGTTCTTC; CDR3 protein: CASSDGGRSSYNEQFF
D gene: TRBD1; clone size: NA; V gene: TRBV20-1; J gene: TRBJ2-7; CDR3 DNA: TGCAGTGCTAGGGGACCCTTTTCGGGACAGGGGTTCGAGCAGTACTTC; CDR3 protein: CSARGPFSGQGFEQYF
D gene: TRBD2; clone size: few; V gene: TRBV20-1; J gene: TRBJ2-4; CDR3 DNA: TGCAGTGCTTTTTATTCGGGACTAGCGGGACCGCTAGCCAAAAACATTCAGTACTTC; CDR3 protein: CSAFYSGLAGPLAKNIQYF
D gene: TRBD2; clone size: few; V gene: TRBV27; J gene: TRBJ2-2; CDR3 DNA: TGTGCCAGCAGCCGAACTAGCGGGAGAACGGACACCGGGGAGCTGTTTTTT; CDR3 protein: CASSRTSGRTDTGELFF
D gene: TRBD1; clone size: few; V gene: TRBV15; J gene: TRBJ1-2; CDR3 DNA: TGTGCCACCAGCAGAGAGAGGACAGGGTTCCGCTACACCTTC; CDR3 protein: CATSRERTGFRYTF
D gene: NA; clone size: many; V gene: TRBV2; J gene: TRBJ1-4; CDR3 DNA: TGTGCCAGCAGGAGGGGGTCGAATGAAAAACTGTTTTTT; CDR3 protein: CASRRGSNEKLFF
D gene: NA; clone size: few; V gene: TRBV29-1; J gene: TRBJ2-3; CDR3 DNA: TGCAGCGTTAATGGTCAGGGTGCAGATACGCAGTATTTT; CDR3 protein: CSVNGQGADTQYF
D gene: NA; clone size: NA; V gene: TRBV7-2; J gene: TRBJ1-2; CDR3 DNA: TGTGCCAGCAGCTTAGGTCGGGGGGCTCCTCCTAACTATGGCTACACCTTC; CDR3 protein: CASSLGRGAPPNYGYTF
D gene: NA; clone size: NA; V gene: TRBV4-3; J gene: TRBJ1-5; CDR3 DNA: TGCGCCAGCAGCCAAGAGGGCAGGGGCAATCAGCCCCAGCATTTT; CDR3 protein: CASSQEGRGNQPQHF
D gene: TRBD2; clone size: few; V gene: TRBV20-1; J gene: TRBJ2-7; CDR3 DNA: TGCAGTGCTAGAGATTCGAGGGGACTAAACTACGAGCAGTACTTC; CDR3 protein: CSARDSRGLNYEQYF
D gene: TRBD2; clone size: many; V gene: TRBV7-3; J gene: TRBJ2-3; CDR3 DNA: TGTGCCAGCAAACCGACTAGCGGAATCACAGATACGCAGTATTTT; CDR3 protein: CASKPTSGITDTQYF
D gene: NA; clone size: few; V gene: TRBV21-1; J gene: TRBJ2-3; CDR3 DNA: TGTGCCAGCAGCAAGAGGACAGGGTGCGCAGATACGCAGTATTTT; CDR3 protein: CASSKRTGCADTQYF
D gene: NA; clone size: few; V gene: TRBV19; J gene: TRBJ2-1; CDR3 DNA: TGTGCCAGTAGTATAGGAGGTTCAGGGATCGGGAATGAGCAGTTCTTC; CDR3 protein: CASSIGGSGIGNEQFF
D gene: NA; clone size: many; V gene: TRBV29-1; J gene: TRBJ2-7; CDR3 DNA: TGCAGCGCCCAGCGGACAGCGCAGGACTACGAGCAGTACTTC; CDR3 protein: CSAQRTAQDYEQYF
D gene: NA; clone size: NA; V gene: TRBV20-1; J gene: TRBJ1-1; CDR3 DNA: TGCAGTGCATTAAAGGGAGCCGAAGCTTTCTTT; CDR3 protein: CSALKGAEAFF
D gene: NA; clone size: NA; V gene: TRBV11-3; J gene: TRBJ2-1; CDR3 DNA: TGTGCCAGCAGCTTAGAGGTCCTACAGGGACCTTACAATGAGCAGTTCTTC; CDR3 protein: CASSLEVLQGPYNEQFF
D gene: NA; clone size: NA; V gene: TRBV30; J gene: TRBJ1-6; CDR3 DNA: TGTGCCGGGCACCTTGGGGGTAATTCACCCCTCCACTTT; CDR3 protein: CAGHLGGNSPLHF
D gene: NA; clone size: many; V gene: TRBV6-5; J gene: TRBJ2-7; CDR3 DNA: TGTGCCAGCAGTTCAGGGTTTGGATACGAGCAGTACTTC; CDR3 protein: CASSSGFGYEQYF
D gene: NA; clone size: NA; V gene: TRBV12-3/TRBV12-4; J gene: TRBJ2-7; CDR3 DNA: TGTACCAGCAGTCCGCAGGGGCTCGACGAGCAGTACTTC; CDR3 protein: CTSSPQGLDEQYF
D gene: NA; clone size: NA; V gene: TRBV28; J gene: TRBJ1-5; CDR3 DNA: TGTGCCAGCCACTACAGGGGCAATCAGCCCCAGCATTTT; CDR3 protein: CASHYRGNQPQHF
D gene: NA; clone size: many; V gene: TRBV7-3; J gene: TRBJ2-2; CDR3 DNA: TGTGCCAGCAGCTTTGGGACCAACACCGGGGAGCTGTTTTTT; CDR3 protein: CASSFGTNTGELFF
D gene: NA; clone size: few; V gene: TRBV6-5; J gene: TRBJ1-2; CDR3 DNA: TGTGCCAGCAGACAGGCCCCAAACCTCTATGGCTACACCTTC; CDR3 protein: CASRQAPNLYGYTF
D gene: NA; clone size: many; V gene: TRBV15; J gene: TRBJ2-3; CDR3 DNA: TGTGCCACCAGCCGGATCACAGATACGCAGTATTTT; CDR3 protein: CATSRITDTQYF
D gene: TRBD1; clone size: NA; V gene: TRBV7-2; J gene: TRBJ2-7; CDR3 DNA: TGTGCCAGCAGCTTAGCGCGAGGGACAGGGAACTACGAGCAGTACTTC; CDR3 protein: CASSLARGTGNYEQYF
D gene: NA; clone size: many; V gene: TRBV12-3/TRBV12-4; J gene: TRBJ1-3; CDR3 DNA: TGTGCCAGCAGTTCCGGGGCCATCTCTGGAAACACCATATATTTT; CDR3 protein: CASSSGAISGNTIYF
D gene: NA; clone size: NA; V gene: TRBV6-2/TRBV6-3; J gene: TRBJ1-5; CDR3 DNA: TGTGCCAGCAGTCCCGCCGGGACTAAAAATCAGCCCCAGCATTTT; CDR3 protein: CASSPAGTKNQPQHF
D gene: NA; clone size: few; V gene: TRBV29-1; J gene: TRBJ1-1; CDR3 DNA: TGCAGCGCCTTCCAGGGGAAGAACACTGAAGCTTTCTTT; CDR3 protein: CSAFQGKNTEAFF
D gene: NA; clone size: many; V gene: TRBV29-1; J gene: TRBJ2-7; CDR3 DNA: TGCAGCGTTGATGGGTGGAAGTTAATCTCCTACGAGCAGTACTTC; CDR3 protein: CSVDGWKLISYEQYF
D gene: NA; clone size: few; V gene: TRBV10-3; J gene: TRBJ1-2; CDR3 DNA: TGTGCCATCAGTGAACGAGGGGGCTATGGCTACACCTTC; CDR3 protein: CAISERGGYGYTF
D gene: TRBD1; clone size: many; V gene: TRBV20-1; J gene: TRBJ1-1; CDR3 DNA: TGCAGTGCTACGCCAGGGGGGAACACTGAAGCTTTCTTT; CDR3 protein: CSATPGGNTEAFF
D gene: NA; clone size: many; V gene: TRBV7-9; J gene: TRBJ2-2; CDR3 DNA: TGTGCCAGCAGCTTACTACCGACATGGGCCGGGGAGCTGTTTTTT; CDR3 protein: CASSLLPTWAGELFF
D gene: NA; clone size: NA; V gene: TRBV27; J gene: TRBJ1-5; CDR3 DNA: TGTGCCAGCAGTTCTATCGACAGTGTCTATAGCAATCAGCCCCAGCATTTT; CDR3 protein: CASSSIDSVYSNQPQHF
D gene: NA; clone size: few; V gene: TRBV30; J gene: TRBJ2-1; CDR3 DNA: TGTGCCTGGAGTGTTTTGAATGAGCAGTTCTTC; CDR3 protein: CAWSVLNEQFF
D gene: NA; clone size: NA; V gene: TRBV28; J gene: TRBJ2-7; CDR3 DNA: TGTGCCAGCAGTTTGTATCGGGGGGCAGGTGGGGAGCAGTACTTC; CDR3 protein: CASSLYRGAGGEQYF
D gene: NA; clone size: NA; V gene: TRBV7-8; J gene: TRBJ2-2; CDR3 DNA: TGTGCCAGCAGCTTATTCCACAGCGGGAACACCGGGGAGCTGTTTTTT; CDR3 protein: CASSLFHSGNTGELFF
D gene: NA; clone size: NA; V gene: TRBV7-8; J gene: TRBJ2-1; CDR3 DNA: TGTGCCAGCAGCCATACACGGTTTTGGGGGGCCTCCTCCTACAATGAGCAGTTCTTC; CDR3 protein: CASSHTRFWGASSYNEQFF
D gene: TRBD2; clone size: many; V gene: TRBV6-1; J gene: TRBJ2-3; CDR3 DNA: TGTGCCAGCAGCAGAGGGGGTAGCGGGAAAACAGATACGCAGTATTTT; CDR3 protein: CASSRGGSGKTDTQYF
D gene: NA; clone size: many; V gene: TRBV4-2; J gene: TRBJ1-4; CDR3 DNA: TGTGCCAGCAGCCAAGAAGTCACCTCTAATGAAAAACTGTTTTTT; CDR3 protein: CASSQEVTSNEKLFF
D gene: NA; clone size: few; V gene: TRBV19; J gene: TRBJ2-3; CDR3 DNA: TGTGCCAGTAGTATTTTGGCGGGTGTTACTAGCACAGATACGCAGTATTTT; CDR3 protein: CASSILAGVTSTDTQYF
D gene: NA; clone size: few; V gene: TRBV5-1; J gene: TRBJ2-5; CDR3 DNA: TGCGCCAGCAGCTTGAAGGGCACCCAAGAGACCCAGTACTTC; CDR3 protein: CASSLKGTQETQYF
D gene: NA; clone size: many; V gene: TRBV5-5; J gene: TRBJ2-7; CDR3 DNA: TGTGCCAGCAGCTTGGTACTCGCGACCTACGAGCAGTACTTC; CDR3 protein: CASSLVLATYEQYF
D gene: TRBD1; clone size: NA; V gene: TRBV27; J gene: TRBJ1-6; CDR3 DNA: TGTGCCAGCAGACCGCCGGGACAGGGTTCTAGCTCCTATAATTCACCCCTCCACTTT; CDR3 protein: CASRPPGQGSSSYNSPLHF
D gene: NA; clone size: many; V gene: TRBV4-2; J gene: TRBJ1-1; CDR3 DNA: TGTGCCAGCACTTCGGGGACGAAAGCTTTCTTT; CDR3 protein: CASTSGTKAFF
D gene: NA; clone size: NA; V gene: TRBV10-3; J gene: TRBJ2-7; CDR3 DNA: TGTGCCATCAGCCCATCCCATGAGCAGTACTTC; CDR3 protein: CAISPSHEQYF
D gene: NA; clone size: NA; V gene: TRBV27; J gene: TRBJ1-3; CDR3 DNA: TGTGCCAGCAGTGCGACAGCCTCTGGAAACACCATATATTTT; CDR3 protein: CASSATASGNTIYF
D gene: NA; clone size: NA; V gene: TRBV6-4; J gene: TRBJ2-2; CDR3 DNA: TGTGCCAGCAGTGGAGAGGGAATGGGAACCGGGGAGCTGTTTTTT; CDR3 protein: CASSGEGMGTGELFF
D gene: NA; clone size: NA; V gene: TRBV6-1; J gene: TRBJ2-3; CDR3 DNA: TGTGCCAGCAGTGAAGCGCCTCGAAATACGCAGTATTTT; CDR3 protein: CASSEAPRNTQYF
D gene: NA; clone size: NA; V gene: TRBV3-1; J gene: TRBJ2-7; CDR3 DNA: TGTGCCAGCAGCCAAGATCCTAAGGCCTACGAGCAGTACTTC; CDR3 protein: CASSQDPKAYEQYF
D gene: NA; clone size: many; V gene: TRBV20-1; J gene: TRBJ2-2; CDR3 DNA: TGCAGTGCTAGAGACATAGACCGAACGTCGAACACCGGGGAGCTGTTTTTT; CDR3 protein: CSARDIDRTSNTGELFF
D gene: TRBD2; clone size: many; V gene: TRBV29-1; J gene: TRBJ2-5; CDR3 DNA: TGCAGCGTTGAACGGTCTAGCGGGGCCCAAGAGACCCAGTACTTC; CDR3 protein: CSVERSSGAQETQYF
D gene: NA; clone size: many; V gene: TRBV6-2/TRBV6-3; J gene: TRBJ2-1; CDR3 DNA: TGTGCCAGCAGTTACGATGGACGGCCGACCTACAATGAGCAGTTCTTC; CDR3 protein: CASSYDGRPTYNEQFF
D gene: NA; clone size: NA; V gene: TRBV29-1; J gene: TRBJ1-4; CDR3 DNA: TGCAGCGTTGAGACAACAACTAATGAAAAACTGTTTTTT; CDR3 protein: CSVETTTNEKLFF
D gene: TRBD1; clone size: few; V gene: TRBV24-1; J gene: TRBJ2-1; CDR3 DNA: TGTGCCACCAGTGATTCCGGGACAGGGGGCAATGAGCAGTTCTTC; CDR3 protein: CATSDSGTGGNEQFF
D gene: NA; clone size: many; V gene: TRBV7-2; J gene: TRBJ2-2; CDR3 DNA: TGTGCCAGCAGCTTAGGTCTGAGCAACGGGGAGCTGTTTTTT; CDR3 protein: CASSLGLSNGELFF
D gene: TRBD2; clone size: many; V gene: TRBV4-3; J gene: TRBJ2-7; CDR3 DNA: TGCGCCAGCAGCCAAGATTGGCTAGCGGGAGAGGTCGAGCAGTACTTC; CDR3 protein: CASSQDWLAGEVEQYF
D gene: NA; clone size: NA; V gene: TRBV28; J gene: TRBJ2-1; CDR3 DNA: TGTGCCAGCAGTTTACTCATAAATGAGCAGTTCTTC; CDR3 protein: CASSLLINEQFF
D gene: NA; clone size: NA; V gene: TRBV21-1; J gene: TRBJ2-1; CDR3 DNA: TGTGCCAGCAGCATTGGACTAGCGGGAGGGCCTGGTGAGCAGTTCTTC; CDR3 protein: CASSIGLAGGPGEQFF
D gene: TRBD1; clone size: NA; V gene: TRBV6-2/TRBV6-3; J gene: TRBJ1-1; CDR3 DNA: TGTGCCAGCAGTTTCAGGGGGAGGAACACTGAAGCTTTCTTT; CDR3 protein: CASSFRGRNTEAFF
D gene: TRBD2; clone size: many; V gene: TRBV4-3; J gene: TRBJ2-1; CDR3 DNA: TGCGCCAGCAGCCCCGGGACTAGTCCCCACAATGAGCAGTTCTTC; CDR3 protein: CASSPGTSPHNEQFF
D gene: TRBD1; clone size: many; V gene: TRBV7-7; J gene: TRBJ2-2; CDR3 DNA: TGTGCTAGCAGCTCAAGTCCGCCCCAGGGGGTCACCGGGGAGCTGTTTTTT; CDR3 protein: CASSSSPPQGVTGELFF